A selection of T cell receptor beta chains follows, all from one sample in a study of shared clonotypes between healthy human individuals. Sequenced by immunoSEQ multiplex PCR; TCRdb stores in-frame clones only, minus some. The sample lists around 1.5 million clones; 95% to 99% were seen once. Sequenced sample: naive CD4+ T cells sorted from blood. The receptors shown here come from a man in his thirties or forties in good health. The CDR3 runs from the conserved cysteine through the conserved F or W. D genes are given only for firm matches.

17	TRBD1	TRBJ1-5	TRBV10-3	TGTGCCATCAGTGAGTCGAAGCTAGGGACAGGTGATCAGCCCCAGCATTTT	CAISESKLGTGDQPQHF
16	NA	TRBJ1-4	TRBV5-1	TGCGCCAGCAGCTTGGCCGTCTCAGGGGCTAATGAAAAACTGTTTTTT	CASSLAVSGANEKLFF
14	NA	TRBJ1-1	TRBV27	TGTGCCAGCACGCCAAGGAGGACGAACACTGAAGCTTTCTTT	CASTPRRTNTEAFF
13	NA	TRBJ2-2	TRBV18	TGTGCCAGCTCACCAGCGGTGACCGGGGAGCTGTTTTTT	CASSPAVTGELFF
13	NA	TRBJ2-1	TRBV7-3	TGTGCCAGCAGCTTAGGGCAGGACAATGAGCAGTTCTTC	CASSLGQDNEQFF
14	TRBD1	TRBJ2-1	TRBV10-3	TGTGCCATCAGTCCGGGACAGGGGGCTGATGAGCAGTTCTTC	CAISPGQGADEQFF
13	NA	TRBJ2-1	TRBV7-9	TGTGCCAGCAGCAGTAACACCTACAATGAGCAGTTCTTC	CASSSNTYNEQFF
13	NA	TRBJ1-5	TRBV6-5	TGTGCCAGCAGTTACTCGCCTGATCAGCCCCAGCATTTT	CASSYSPDQPQHF
16	NA	TRBJ1-5	TRBV6-4	TGTGCCAGCAGTGACAGGCAGGGATTAAGCAATCAGCCCCAGCATTTT	CASSDRQGLSNQPQHF
20	TRBD2	TRBJ2-6	TRBV14	TGTGCCAGCAGCCAAGGTTTGGGACTAGCGGGATTCTCTGGGGCCAACGTCCTGACTTTC	CASSQGLGLAGFSGANVLTF
14	NA	TRBJ1-2	TRBV10-1	TGCGCCAGCAGTGAGTCTCCCGGGAACTATGGCTACACCTTC	CASSESPGNYGYTF
17	TRBD2	TRBJ2-1	TRBV7-6	TGTGCCACCCTGAAGTGGCCTAGCGGGAGCTCCTACAATGAGCAGTTCTTC	CATLKWPSGSSYNEQFF
15	NA	TRBJ2-6	TRBV9	TGTGCCAGCAGCGTTTCCGGGACTGGGGCCAACGTCCTGACTTTC	CASSVSGTGANVLTF
9	NA	TRBJ2-7	TRBV28	TGTGCTGACGGGACCGAGCAGTACTTC	CADGTEQYF